The 29 T cell receptor beta chains in this list originate from one sample, sequenced in a study of tumor and adjacent non-tumor tissue in lung cancer. This sample's RNA came from whole unsorted tissue. A modified ARM-PCR protocol with three rounds of nested PCR amplified TCRbeta. In TCRdb, the multiplex PCR reads were re-called with MiXCR into one record per CDR3 protein. The sample carries 70,000 to 80,000 distinct CDR3 sequences, over 55% recorded once. The sequenced sample was lung tumor tissue. The receptors originated from a middle-aged woman with non-small cell lung cancer.

In its sample, this clonotype was seen many times. The chain is built from TRBV12-3 or TRBV12-4 and TRBJ2-5, with no clear D. Trimming took 6 bases from V and 1 from J, leaving 18 bases between them. This CDR3 comprises 16 residues. This CDR3 reads CASSPRLQQFQETQYF. Written as DNA, the CDR3 is TGTGCCAGCAGCCCCCGTTTACAGCAATTCCAAGAGACCCAGTACTTC.

Note on this clonotype: The junction departs from the called germline gene at one end, perhaps through a read error. The V and J genes are TRBV11-2 and TRBJ2-7, with a weak D call TRBD1 (6 bases). CDR1 and CDR2 (germline): SGHAT, FQNNGV. The CDR3 loop spans 15 amino acids. CDR3 amino acids: CASSRQGGTQYEQYF. CDR3 sequence (DNA): TGTGCCAGCAGTCGACAAGGGGGTACACAGTACGAGCAATACTTC.

In regard to this clonotype: The conserved phenylalanine or tryptophan normally closing the CDR3 is absent here, so this likely arose from a read error. The DNA is left out, because the CDR3 cannot be placed on it with certainty; the CDR3 is given as TCRdb lists it. The chain links TRBV11-2 to TRBJ1-2; the table's D call, TRBD1, was not checked against the DNA. The CDR3 numbers 14 amino acids, ends counted. Germline V gene data show CDR1 as SGHAT and CDR2 as FQNNGV. This CDR3 is CASGLGTGNYGYTL.

The chain recombines TRBV6-2 or TRBV6-3 with TRBJ2-7; the match to TRBD2 covers 13 bases. Germline-derived CDR1 and CDR2 are MNHEY and SVGEGT. There are 16 residues in the CDR3. J lost 5 bases, V lost 7 bases, and 11 bases had no gene match. The CDR3 DNA follows: TGTGCCAGCACCGATAAGGAGGGACTAGCGGGAAACGAGCAGTACTTC. Translation: CASTDKEGLAGNEQYF.

This sequence joins TRBV7-2 and TRBJ2-1; 10 nucleotides agree with TRBD2. Germline V gene lookup returns CDR1 SGHTA and CDR2 FQGNSA. The CDR3 sequence is 15 residues long. The trim removed 0 bases at V and 13 bases at J, leaving 9 bases unmatched. The DNA for the CDR3 is TGTGCCAGCAGCTTAGCCAGCGGGAGGGCCGTCCCCCAGTTCTTC. It translates to CASSLASGRAVPQFF.

Remarks on this clonotype: With a much larger clone just one base away, this may be a read error. The rearrangement links TRBV20-1 to TRBJ2-7, with TRBD1 identical over 9 bases. J gave up 1 base and V 4 bases, and 8 bases lay outside the gene matches. The CDR3 loop spans 15 amino acids. CDR1 and CDR2 (germline): DFQATT, SNEGSKA (reference sequence). The CDR3 coding sequence is TGCAGTGCTATCAAGTCCGGGACAGGGTCCTACGAGCAGTACTTC. It yields the protein CSAIKSGTGSYEQYF.

The table lists this clonotype with many counts. The DNA for the CDR3 is TGCAGCGTTGTGAGGGGCGGCGGGGAGCAGTTCTTC. It specifies CSVVRGGGEQFF. The chain employs TRBV29-1 and TRBJ2-1; D is tentatively TRBD1 or TRBD2 (5 bases each). Per the germline V gene, CDR1 is SQVTM and CDR2 is ANQGSEA. The length of the CDR3 is 12 residues. V was trimmed by 4 bases and J by 10 bases, leaving 14 bases between them.

Comment on this clonotype: The conserved closing phenylalanine or tryptophan is absent in this CDR3, likely reflecting a read error. It is unclear where the CDR3 begins or ends on the DNA, so no DNA is shown, and the CDR3 is as TCRdb lists it. The rearrangement uses TRBV6-2 or TRBV6-3 and TRBJ2-5; the tabulated D call, TRBD1, remains unverified against the DNA. Germline V gives CDR1 MNHEY, CDR2 SVGEGT. The CDR3 spans 14 residues, counting both ends. The CDR3 loop reads CASSHGTGQEIQYL.

The chain has TRBV11-2 and TRBJ1-1, with unresolved D. The CDR3 is made up of 12 amino acids. CDR1 SGHAT and CDR2 FQNNGV come from the germline V gene. V lost 5 bases to trimming and J lost 11 bases, with 15 bases between them. CDR3 amino acids: CASSNLGFDAFF. The CDR3 region has the DNA TGTGCCAGCAGCAATTTGGGATTTGACGCTTTCTTT. The variable domain in full, with the rest retrieved from reference TRBV11-2 and TRBJ1-1, is EAGVAQSPRYKIIEKRQSVAFWCNPISGHATLYWYQQILGQGPKLLIQFQNNGVVDDSQLPKDRFSAERLKGVDSTLKIQPAKLEDSAVYLCASSNLGFDAFFGQGTRLTVV.

V is TRBV29-1 and J is TRBJ2-1; no clear D gene. Germline V gene sequence: CDR1 SQVTM, CDR2 ANQGSEA. The CDR3 sequence is 16 residues long. Trimming left V 5 bases short and J 3 bases short, with 20 bases between. The CDR3 loop is CSVLFQSMVSYNEQFF. The CDR3 DNA is TGCAGCGTTCTGTTCCAGTCCATGGTAAGCTACAATGAGCAGTTCTTC.

Notes on this clonotype: Germline is not matched at one junction end, which may reflect a read error. This chain links TRBV6-5 with TRBJ1-4; D gene uncertain. The germline CDR1 and CDR2 sequences are MNHEY and SVGAGI. The CDR3 runs to 15 residues. CDR3 DNA sequence: TGTGTCAGCAGCACTGATTACCCAACTAATGAAAAACTGTTTTTT. It translates to CVSSTDYPTNEKLFF.

The chain is built from TRBV11-2 and TRBJ2-1; D unresolved. Trimming removed 2 bases from V and 5 bases from J, with 13 bases in between. Germline CDR1 reads SGHAT; CDR2 reads FQNNGV. This CDR3 has 15 amino acids. The CDR3 loop reads CASSLPLVAHNEQFF. The CDR3 bases are TGTGCCAGCAGCTTACCGCTAGTAGCTCACAATGAGCAGTTCTTC.

Ten or more counts support this clonotype. The V gene is TRBV5-4, the J gene TRBJ1-1, with D perhaps matching TRBD1 (5 bases). Trimming stripped 4 bases from V and 6 bases from J, with 13 bases between. From germline, CDR1 is SGHNT and CDR2 YYREEE (reference sequence). The CDR3 is 13 residues long. The CDR3: CASSPARQSEAFF. The CDR3, as DNA: TGTGCCAGCAGCCCAGCCAGACAGTCTGAAGCTTTCTTT.

This clonotype was counted many times. This chain joins TRBV6-1 and TRBJ2-1; 8 nucleotides agree with TRBD2. CDR3 size: 15 residues. V was pared by 2 bases and J by 0 bases, with 0 bases of the junction left unmatched. Germline V gives CDR1 MNHNS, CDR2 SASEGT. This chain's CDR3 is CASSELAGSYNEQFF. The CDR3 DNA is TGTGCCAGCAGTGAACTAGCGGGCTCCTACAATGAGCAGTTCTTC.

This clonotype was seen only a few times. This could be a read error, since a much larger clone is one nucleotide away. The rearrangement joins TRBV10-3 to TRBJ2-1; D is unresolved. Germline assignment: CDR1 ENHRY and CDR2 SYGVKD. The CDR3 has 15 amino acids. V was cut by 4 bases and J by 7 bases, with 17 bases left in between. CDR3 coding DNA: TGTGCCATCAGTGGGTCCGTAGGATTTTGGAATGAGCAGTTCTTC. It specifies CAISGSVGFWNEQFF.

Note on this clonotype: A much larger clone is a single base away; this may be a read error. The CDR3 does not end in the conserved phenylalanine or tryptophan, so this is likely a read error. The rearrangement joins TRBV24-1 to TRBJ2-1; 9 bases fit TRBD2. From germline, CDR1 is KGHDR and CDR2 SFDVKD. The length of the CDR3 is 13 residues. V shed 5 bases and J 5 bases; nucleotides not matched to a gene: 0. CDR3 region: CATSGTSDNEQFL. The DNA for the CDR3 is TGTGCCACCAGTGGGACTAGCGACAATGAGCAGTTCTTA.

As concerns this clonotype: One junction end does not reproduce the germline sequence, and a read error may be involved. This rearrangement joins TRBV6-1 to TRBJ1-5; D not resolved. This CDR3 spans 15 amino acids. The germline CDR1 and CDR2 sequences are MNHNS and SASEGT. The CDR3 reads CATSEAPDDNQPQHF. Here the CDR3 DNA reads TGTGCCACCAGTGAAGCACCTGATGACAATCAGCCCCAGCATTTT.

On this clonotype: Relative to the germline gene, one junction end is altered; a read error may explain this. The chain employs TRBV6-5 and TRBJ2-1; 8 nucleotides match TRBD2. Germline V gene lookup returns CDR1 MNHEY and CDR2 SVGAGI. CDR3 length equals 14 residues. Here the CDR3 DNA reads TGTACCAGCAGACCTTGGACTAGCCACAATGAGCAATTCTTC. This sequence encodes CTSRPWTSHNEQFF.

In regard to this clonotype: A much larger clone lies one base from this, so it may be a read error. The DNA of the CDR3 is TGTGCCAGCAGTGAAGCGACGGGTTGGGAGCAGTACTTC. This sequence encodes CASSEATGWEQYF. This sequence joins TRBV2 and TRBJ2-7; D is undetermined. The CDR3 consists of 13 residues. Germline V gene data show CDR1 as SNHLY and CDR2 as FYNNEI. V shed 0 bases and J shed 7 bases, with 10 bases lying between them.

The count of this clonotype is one. Since the CDR3 does not end with the conserved phenylalanine or tryptophan, this likely comes from a read error. V is TRBV11-3 and J is TRBJ2-1; maybe TRBD2 (5 bases). V lost 5 bases and J lost 9, with 23 bases in between. Germline lookup yields CDR1 SGHNT and CDR2 YENEEA. The CDR3 has 16 amino acids. The CDR3 loop is CASSPPMGSSHSEQFS. The CDR3 nucleotides read TGTGCCAGCAGCCCCCCCATGGGGAGCTCCCACAGTGAGCAGTTCTCC.

A single count supports this clonotype. The junction departs from germline at one end; a sequencing error may be responsible. This sequence joins TRBV11-2 and TRBJ2-7, with D possibly matching TRBD2 (5 bases). There are 15 residues in the CDR3. From germline, CDR1 is SGHAT and CDR2 FQNNGV. For the CDR3, the DNA is TGTGCCAGCAGCCCTTTGCGGCGGGCCAATTATGAGCAGTATTTC. As protein: CASSPLRRANYEQYF. The full variable domain, with the rest looked up from reference TRBV11-2 and TRBJ2-7, is EAGVAQSPRYKIIEKRQSVAFWCNPISGHATLYWYQQILGQGPKLLIQFQNNGVVDDSQLPKDRFSAERLKGVDSTLKIQPAKLEDSAVYLCASSPLRRANYEQYFGPGTRLTVT.

On this clonotype itself: Since no conserved phenylalanine or tryptophan closes the CDR3, a read error is the likely cause. The CDR3 is CASSSTGTGGGKQFI. The CDR3 DNA reads as TGTGCCAGCAGTTCGACCGGGACAGGGGGAGGTAAGCAGTTCATC. The chain joins TRBV6-5 to TRBJ2-1, with TRBD1 identical over 11 bases. V lost 4 bases, J lost 11 bases, and 10 bases stayed unmatched. CDR3 length equals 15 residues. Per the germline V gene, CDR1 is MNHEY and CDR2 is SVGAGI.

This clonotype was picked up many times. The chain is built from TRBV29-1 and TRBJ2-2; 7 nucleotides agree with TRBD2. Trimming removed 7 bases from V and 7 bases from J; junction bases left unmatched: 18. The CDR3 loop spans 16 amino acids. Germline V lookup: CDR1 SQVTM, CDR2 ANQGSEA. This CDR3 reads CSAGPIAGVSSGELFF. For the CDR3, the DNA is TGCAGCGCCGGACCTATCGCGGGAGTTTCGAGCGGGGAGCTGTTTTTT.

This clonotype was observed a handful of times. No conserved phenylalanine or tryptophan ends this CDR3, so it is likely a read error. The chain is built from TRBV11-2 and TRBJ1-1; D is perhaps TRBD1 (5 bases). The V gene's germline CDR1 is SGHAT and CDR2 FQNNGV. The length of the CDR3 is 13 residues. The CDR3 loop reads CASSRQSNTEAFI. The CDR3 nucleotides read TGTGCCAGCAGCCGACAGTCCAACACTGAGGCTTTCATT.

J is TRBJ2-7 and V is TRBV25-1; weak D call: TRBD1 (5 bases). The CDR3 is 13 residues long. Germline V CDR1 and CDR2: MGHDK, SYGVNS. V lost 9 bases to trimming and J lost 8 bases, with 20 bases between them. The DNA of the CDR3 is TGTGCCAGTACTGAATTAGGGCAGGGCAAGCAGTACTTC. Its protein product is CASTELGQGKQYF.

The chain carries TRBV5-4 and TRBJ1-1; 7 bases align to TRBD1. Germline CDR1 and CDR2: SGHNT and YYREEE (reference sequence). This CDR3 region has 13 residues. CDR3 protein: CANSRDRNTEAFF. CDR3 DNA: TGTGCTAACAGCAGGGACAGGAACACTGAAGCTTTCTTT.

Of note for this clonotype: A much larger clone is a single base away; this may be a read error. This chain connects TRBV20-1 to TRBJ2-2; D may match TRBD1 or TRBD2 (6 bases each). V gave up 6 bases and J gave up 7 bases, with 21 bases separating them. This CDR3 spans 15 amino acids. Germline V lookup: CDR1 DFQATT, CDR2 SNEGSKA (reference sequence). CDR3 protein: CSAQTRGGPGGELFF. The CDR3, as DNA: TGCAGTGCGCAGACTAGAGGGGGGCCTGGCGGGGAGCTGTTTTTT.

Concerning this clonotype itself: Being one base from a much bigger clone, this may be a read error. The chain is built from TRBV10-3 and TRBJ2-2; 9 bases fit TRBD2. Germline CDR1 reads ENHRY; CDR2 reads SYGVKD. The CDR3 extends over 14 amino acids. For the CDR3, the DNA is TGTGTCATCAGAGCGGGAGGAGCTACCGGGGAGCTGTTTTTT. Translation gives CVIRAGGATGELFF.

The sample holds many counts of this clonotype. J is TRBJ1-1 and V is TRBV6-1; D remains ambiguous. Trimming stripped 7 bases from V and 8 bases from J, with 11 bases between. Germline CDR1 and CDR2: MNHNS and SASEGT. The CDR3 consists of 11 residues. This CDR3 reads CASNRDSEAFF. CDR3 coding DNA: TGTGCCAGCAATCGAGACTCAGAAGCTTTCTTT.